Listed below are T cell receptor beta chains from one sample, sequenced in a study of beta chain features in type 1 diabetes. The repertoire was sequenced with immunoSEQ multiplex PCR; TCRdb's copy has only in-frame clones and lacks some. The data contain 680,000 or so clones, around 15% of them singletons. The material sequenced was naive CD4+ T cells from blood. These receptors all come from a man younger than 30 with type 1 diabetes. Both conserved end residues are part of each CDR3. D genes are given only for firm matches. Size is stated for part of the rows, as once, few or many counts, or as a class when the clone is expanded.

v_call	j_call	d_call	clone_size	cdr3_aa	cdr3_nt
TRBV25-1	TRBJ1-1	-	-	CASSFIGGEAFF	TGTGCCAGCAGTTTCATAGGGGGTGAAGCTTTCTTT
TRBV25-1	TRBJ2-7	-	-	CASSEVYYEQYF	TGTGCCAGCAGTGAGGTCTACTACGAGCAGTACTTC
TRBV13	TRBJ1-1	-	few	CASSLERGEAFF	TGTGCCAGCAGCTTAGAGAGGGGTGAAGCTTTCTTT
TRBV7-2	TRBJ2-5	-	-	CASSPKGGAEETQYF	TGTGCCAGCAGCCCAAAAGGCGGGGCTGAAGAGACCCAGTACTTC
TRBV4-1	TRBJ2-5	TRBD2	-	CASSQDATSGVEETQYF	TGCGCCAGCAGCCAAGATGCCACTAGCGGGGTCGAAGAGACCCAGTACTTC
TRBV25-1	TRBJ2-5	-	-	CASSPIQETQYF	TGTGCCAGCAGTCCAATACAAGAGACCCAGTACTTC
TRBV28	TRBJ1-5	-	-	CASSWGVQPQHF	TGTGCCAGCAGTTGGGGGGTTCAGCCCCAGCATTTT
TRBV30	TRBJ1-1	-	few	CAWSVRRGTEAFF	TGTGCCTGGAGTGTACGAAGGGGCACTGAAGCTTTCTTT
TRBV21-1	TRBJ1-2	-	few	CASSKFPPWSYGYTF	TGTGCCAGCAGCAAGTTCCCACCCTGGTCTTACGGCTACACCTTC
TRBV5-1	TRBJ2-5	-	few	CASSLRRGGIETQYF	TGCGCCAGCAGCTTGCGGCGGGGAGGAATAGAGACCCAGTACTTC
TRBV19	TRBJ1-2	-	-	CASSPTDGNYGYTF	TGTGCCAGTAGTCCAACCGACGGGAACTATGGCTACACCTTC
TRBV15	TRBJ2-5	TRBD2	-	CATSRPGLAGPRGVETQYF	TGTGCCACCAGCAGGCCGGGACTAGCGGGACCCCGAGGTGTAGAAACCCAGTACTTC
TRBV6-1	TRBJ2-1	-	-	CASTTGSIYNEQFF	TGTGCCAGCACCACAGGGTCTATCTACAATGAGCAGTTCTTC
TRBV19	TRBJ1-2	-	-	CASSSLSFYGYTF	TGTGCCAGTAGTAGTCTTTCTTTCTATGGCTACACCTTC
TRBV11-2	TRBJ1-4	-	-	CASSPGGQGYEKLFF	TGTGCCAGCAGCCCCGGTGGGCAGGGTTATGAAAAACTGTTTTTT
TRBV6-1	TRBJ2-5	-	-	CASSENRETQYF	TGTGCCAGCAGTGAAAACAGGGAGACCCAGTACTTC
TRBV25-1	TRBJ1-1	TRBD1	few	CASSITGGSFRTFF	TGTGCCAGCAGTATAACAGGGGGCTCTTTTAGAACTTTCTTT
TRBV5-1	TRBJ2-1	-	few	CASSPRLSINEQFF	TGCGCCAGCAGCCCACGCCTGTCGATCAATGAGCAGTTCTTC
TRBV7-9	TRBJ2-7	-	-	CASSLAGPYEQYF	TGTGCCAGCAGCTTAGCTGGGCCCTACGAGCAGTACTTC
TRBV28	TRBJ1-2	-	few	CASSPSSGVLSYTF	TGTGCCAGCAGTCCCTCCTCCGGGGTCCTGTCCTACACCTTC
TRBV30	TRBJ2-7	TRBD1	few	CAWSGIGGHEQYF	TGTGCCTGGAGTGGTATAGGGGGCCACGAGCAGTACTTC
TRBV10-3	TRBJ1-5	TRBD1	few	CAITATGGQPQHF	TGTGCCATCACCGCGACAGGGGGACAGCCCCAGCATTTT
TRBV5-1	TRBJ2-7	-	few	CASSLAQGYEQYF	TGCGCCAGCAGCCTCGCCCAGGGTTACGAGCAGTACTTC
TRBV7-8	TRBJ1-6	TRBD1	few	CASSFTGDFPAYSPLHF	TGTGCCAGCAGCTTTACAGGGGACTTTCCCGCCTATTCACCCCTCCACTTT
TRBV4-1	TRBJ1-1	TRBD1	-	CASSQDRTGGQGLDTEAFF	TGCGCCAGCAGCCAAGATCGTACAGGGGGTCAGGGTCTGGACACTGAAGCTTTCTTT
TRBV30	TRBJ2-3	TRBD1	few	CAWSPGQGVVGTQYF	TGTGCCTGGAGCCCGGGACAGGGGGTTGTGGGTACGCAGTATTTT
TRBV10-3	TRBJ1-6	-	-	CAISEEGSPLHF	TGTGCCATCAGTGAGGAAGGTTCACCCCTCCACTTT
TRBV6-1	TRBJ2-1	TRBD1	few	CASRATGEGVNEQFF	TGTGCCAGCAGGGCGACAGGGGAAGGGGTCAATGAGCAGTTCTTC
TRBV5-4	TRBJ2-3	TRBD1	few	CASSLEGQGGIGTDTQYF	TGTGCCAGCAGCTTGGAGGGACAGGGAGGGATCGGAACAGATACGCAGTATTTT
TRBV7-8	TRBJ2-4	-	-	CASSFMDSFTRLAKNIQYF	TGTGCCAGCAGCTTTATGGACTCATTCACCCGCCTAGCCAAAAACATTCAGTACTTC
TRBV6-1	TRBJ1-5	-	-	CASSEDTVANQPQHF	TGTGCCAGCAGTGAGGATACGGTAGCCAATCAGCCCCAGCATTTT
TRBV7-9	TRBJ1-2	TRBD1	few	CASSLGSSRGQDYTF	TGTGCCAGCAGCTTGGGATCTTCGAGGGGGCAAGACTACACCTTC
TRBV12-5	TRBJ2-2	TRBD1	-	CASGPPGQGLTGELFF	TGTGCTAGTGGTCCGCCGGGACAGGGTCTCACCGGGGAGCTGTTTTTT
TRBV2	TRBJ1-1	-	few	CASSERSWQMNTEAFF	TGTGCCAGCAGTGAACGAAGCTGGCAGATGAACACTGAAGCTTTCTTT
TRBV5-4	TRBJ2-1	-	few	CASSLGSGGYNEQFF	TGTGCCAGCAGCTTGGGTAGCGGCGGTTACAATGAGCAGTTCTTC
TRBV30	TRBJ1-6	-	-	CAWGPYEGHNSPLHF	TGTGCCTGGGGGCCCTATGAGGGCCACAATTCACCCCTCCACTTT